This TCR beta chain comes out of a study of early T cells in non-severe SARS-CoV-2 infection (dated by TCRdb to about 2021). In terms of the full investigation: Because TCR sequencing relied on bulk RNA taken from unsorted whole blood, pairing of alpha and beta chains was not possible. Overall study results and their limits: VDJdb matching was skewed toward anti-spike CD8 responses and likely underestimated virus-specific expansions, missing private and CD4 specificities.

At least ten counts were recorded for this clonotype. The antigen it binds to is not known. Base qualities are missing; no much larger clone stands one base away. The method was 5' RACE. The run used a NextSeq 500. Unique molecular identifiers were attached to individual cDNA molecules in the TCR library protocol so that sequencing error and PCR bias could be corrected. Both TCR alpha and beta chains were sequenced, and tight co-correlation was observed between alpha and beta sequence abundances in each sample. For the original study's pipeline: V gene, J gene and CDR3 annotation of TCR sequences was performed with Decombinator V4. TCRs were defined as expanded if a significant change between any two time points was detected under a Poisson model with p below 0.0001. TCR abundances were normalised to the total number of TCRs sequenced in each sample and reported as counts per million. VDJdb, accessed 1 November 2021, was searched for CMV, EBV and SARS-CoV-2 annotated TCRs, with TCRs annotated for multiple antigens excluded. TCRdb trimmed public reads at Q25 via fastp, called clones via MiXCR and kept in-frame beta chains. Rows matching on CDR3 protein sequence are summarized as one entry with the most common DNA and genes. The V and J calls, along with clone size, are taken from TCRdb and not from the paper's own processing. The sample has 11,000 or so distinct CDR3 sequences on record, 4% to 5.5% of them singletons. 9.9% of the sample rests with the top ten.

A case-control design nested within a healthcare worker cohort in London, UK, was used, with weekly nasopharyngeal swab PCR tests and blood sampling performed. Healthcare workers were recruited during the week of the UK lockdown, between 23 and 31 March 2020, and followed weekly for up to roughly 16 weeks. The clonotype originates from an adult who was a healthcare worker with PCR-confirmed SARS-CoV-2 infection or an uninfected control (not recorded which). The sample was whole blood.

CDR3 loop: CASSPPQGQPQHF. The DNA sequence follows: TGTGCCAGCAGTCCACCCCAAGGTCAGCCCCAGCATTTT. The sequence is built from TRBV12-3 or TRBV12-4 and TRBJ1-5; a confident D gene designation cannot be given. Trimming takes 5 bases from V and 6 bases from J, and the germline ends sit 11 bases apart. The CDR3 numbers 13 residues from cysteine through phenylalanine. The read is trimmed to its CDR3 DNA, 39 bases read in frame from base 1.